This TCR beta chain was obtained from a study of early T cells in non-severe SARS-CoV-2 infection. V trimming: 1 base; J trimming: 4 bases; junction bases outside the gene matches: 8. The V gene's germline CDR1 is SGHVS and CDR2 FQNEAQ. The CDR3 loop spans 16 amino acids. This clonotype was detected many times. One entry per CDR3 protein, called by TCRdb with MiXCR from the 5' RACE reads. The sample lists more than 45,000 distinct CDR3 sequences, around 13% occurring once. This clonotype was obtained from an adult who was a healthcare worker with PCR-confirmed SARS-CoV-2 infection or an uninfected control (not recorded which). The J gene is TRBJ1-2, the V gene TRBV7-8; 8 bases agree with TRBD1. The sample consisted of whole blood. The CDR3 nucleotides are TGTGCCAGCAGCTTAGGCCGGCAGGGGGCCCTCTATGGCTACACCTTC. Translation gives CASSLGRQGALYGYTF.